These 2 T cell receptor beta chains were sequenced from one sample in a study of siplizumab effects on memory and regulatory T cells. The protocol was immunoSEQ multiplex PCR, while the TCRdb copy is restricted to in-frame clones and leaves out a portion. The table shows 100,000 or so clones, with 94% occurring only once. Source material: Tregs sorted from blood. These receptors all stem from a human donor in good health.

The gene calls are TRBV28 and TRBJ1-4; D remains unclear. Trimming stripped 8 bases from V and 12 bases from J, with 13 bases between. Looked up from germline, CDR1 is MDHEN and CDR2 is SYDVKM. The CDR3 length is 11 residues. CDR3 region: CASLQRHQLFF. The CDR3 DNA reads TGTGCCAGCCTTCAGAGACACCAACTGTTTTTT.

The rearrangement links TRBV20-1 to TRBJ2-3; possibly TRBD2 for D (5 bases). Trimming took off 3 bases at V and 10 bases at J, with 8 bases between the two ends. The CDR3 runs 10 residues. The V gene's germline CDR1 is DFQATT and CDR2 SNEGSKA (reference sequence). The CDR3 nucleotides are TGCAGTGCTAGTCTGGGAGCGCAGTATTTT. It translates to CSASLGAQYF.